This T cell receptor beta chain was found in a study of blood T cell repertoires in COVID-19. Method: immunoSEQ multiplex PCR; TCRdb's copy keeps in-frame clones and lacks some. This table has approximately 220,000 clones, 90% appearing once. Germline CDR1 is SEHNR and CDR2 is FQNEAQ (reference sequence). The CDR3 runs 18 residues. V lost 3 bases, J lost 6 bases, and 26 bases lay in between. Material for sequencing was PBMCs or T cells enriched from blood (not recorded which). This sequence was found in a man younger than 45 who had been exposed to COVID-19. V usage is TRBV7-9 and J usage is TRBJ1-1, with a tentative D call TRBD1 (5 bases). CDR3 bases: TGTGCCAGCAGCTTTATTTTTGGGGCTCCCAACTCAGAGCCTGAAGCTTTCTTT. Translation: CASSFIFGAPNSEPEAFF. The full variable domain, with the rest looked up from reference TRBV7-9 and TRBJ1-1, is DTGVSQNPRHKITKRGQNVTFRCDPISEHNRLYWYRQTLGQGPEFLTYFQNEAQLEKSRLLSDRFSAERPKGSFSTLEIQRTEQGDSAMYLCASSFIFGAPNSEPEAFFGQGTRLTVV.